These T cell receptor beta chains were read from a single sample in a study of immune evolution from preneoplasia to lung adenocarcinoma. Method: immunoSEQ multiplex PCR; TCRdb's copy keeps in-frame clones and lacks some. This table holds tens of thousands of clones, less than 80% found once. Sequencing was done on a sample of FFPE invasive lung adenocarcinoma tissue. The receptors were sampled from a person in their sixties or seventies with lung adenocarcinoma. Both conserved end residues are trimmed from each CDR3. The order of the fields is CDR3 protein, V gene, J gene.

cdr3_aa: ASSFAAGAFYNEQF; v_call: TRBV7-8; j_call: TRBJ2-1
cdr3_aa: ASSPSGVRNTEAF; v_call: TRBV28; j_call: TRBJ1-1
cdr3_aa: ASSLEGEGLRSYNEQF; v_call: TRBV12-5; j_call: TRBJ2-1
cdr3_aa: ASSVITNTEAF; v_call: TRBV9; j_call: TRBJ1-1
cdr3_aa: ASSYRTAGIGSTQY; v_call: TRBV6-5; j_call: TRBJ2-3
cdr3_aa: ASSLTLYSREGTDTQY; v_call: TRBV5-1; j_call: TRBJ2-3
cdr3_aa: ASSQEIGGGNYGYT; v_call: TRBV4-2; j_call: TRBJ1-2
cdr3_aa: ASSQDNQGNYEQY; v_call: TRBV4-1; j_call: TRBJ2-7
cdr3_aa: ASSKGLAYEQY; v_call: TRBV6-1; j_call: TRBJ2-7
cdr3_aa: ASSPTRQGLFETQY; v_call: TRBV18; j_call: TRBJ2-5
cdr3_aa: ASSFRTSGEDYEQY; v_call: TRBV28; j_call: TRBJ2-7
cdr3_aa: ASSLGRLEASGRPREQF; v_call: TRBV11-2; j_call: TRBJ2-1
cdr3_aa: ASSLDSAGGREQY; v_call: TRBV7-2; j_call: TRBJ2-7
cdr3_aa: ASSGDNPVAVGSLTDTQY; v_call: TRBV5-1; j_call: TRBJ2-3
cdr3_aa: ATGFSGYT; v_call: TRBV7-9; j_call: TRBJ1-2
cdr3_aa: ASSTRVETQY; v_call: TRBV21-1; j_call: TRBJ2-5